These 21 T cell receptor beta chains share one sample of origin, sequenced in a study of shared clonotypes between healthy human individuals. Profiling relied on immunoSEQ multiplex PCR, and the TCRdb table lists in-frame clones only, not all of them. Among over 2 million clones listed, 85% to 95% were seen once. Sequenced: naive CD4+ T cells sorted from blood. The subset was: CD45RA+ positively selected. The source is a man aged 18 to 30 in good health.

The CDR3 coding sequence is TGCGCCAGCAGCTTGGGGACAGGGGGTGATTCACCCCTCCACTTT. Its protein is CASSLGTGGDSPLHF. V usage is TRBV5-1 and J usage is TRBJ1-6; TRBD1 matches 10 bases. CDR1 is SGHRS and CDR2 is YFSETQ in the germline V gene. V was clipped by 0 bases and J by 8 bases; unmatched bases: 2. This CDR3 region has 15 residues.

V usage is TRBV7-9 and J usage is TRBJ1-2, with TRBD1 as a possible D gene (6 bases). This CDR3 region has 15 residues. Germline V lookup: CDR1 SEHNR, CDR2 FQNEAQ (reference sequence). Trimming left V 5 bases short and J 2 bases short, with 15 bases between. CDR3 in DNA: TGTGCCAGCAGCCTCAATACAGGGCTCAACTATGGCTACACCTTC. Translation gives CASSLNTGLNYGYTF.

The chain employs TRBV18 and TRBJ1-5; D is uncertain. V dropped 3 bases and J dropped 7 bases, with 16 bases sitting between them. Per germline, CDR1 KGHSH and CDR2 LQKENI. The CDR3 extends over 15 amino acids. The CDR3 here is CASSPLGREGQPQHF. CDR3 nucleotide sequence: TGTGCCAGCTCACCCCTCGGGCGGGAAGGGCAGCCCCAGCATTTT.

V gene TRBV4-1 combines with J gene TRBJ1-4; D is possibly TRBD1 (6 bases). V was shortened by 2 bases and J by 6 bases, with 16 bases between the two germline ends. CDR3 length: 16 residues. In germline, CDR1 is MGHRA, CDR2 YSYEKL. The CDR3 is CASSQKKGVLYEKLFF. CDR3 nucleotides: TGCGCCAGCAGCCAAAAAAAGGGGGTATTGTATGAAAAACTGTTTTTT.

The V call is TRBV19, the J call TRBJ2-1; the match to TRBD2 covers 13 bases. The germline V gene encodes CDR1 LNHDA and CDR2 SQIVND (reference sequence). Trimming cost V 8 bases and J 9 bases; bases outside gene matches: 13. The CDR3 is made up of 16 amino acids. CDR3 in amino acids: CASRTIGLAGESEQFF. CDR3 bases: TGTGCCAGTCGAACTATAGGACTAGCGGGAGAATCTGAGCAGTTCTTC.

The chain uses TRBV4-3 and TRBJ2-5; tentative D call: TRBD2 (7 bases). V lost 0 bases and J lost 7, with 9 bases in between. Germline CDR1 and CDR2: LGHNA and YSLEER. This CDR3 region has 13 residues. CDR3 sequence (DNA): TGCGCCAGCAGCCAAGAGGGAGGGGGGACCCAGTACTTC. It codes for CASSQEGGGTQYF.

Turning to this clone: A junction end diverges from the germline sequence, so it may reflect a read error. This chain links TRBV7-7 with TRBJ2-5; 11 nucleotides line up with TRBD2. The CDR3 has 16 amino acids. CDR1 is SSHAT, CDR2 FNYEAQ, per germline (reference sequence). The CDR3 here is CASSVGLADPQETQYF. The CDR3 nucleotides read TGTGCTAGCAGCGTGGGACTAGCGGACCCTCAAGAGACCCAGTACTTC.

This clone occurred once. V gene TRBV7-2 combines with J gene TRBJ2-5, with a tentative D call TRBD2 (6 bases). This CDR3 has 14 amino acids. The V and J ends lost 5 bases and 5 bases respectively, with 15 bases between them. Germline assignment: CDR1 SGHTA and CDR2 FQGNSA. CDR3 in amino acids: CASSPRGSWETQYF. The CDR3 DNA reads TGTGCCAGCAGCCCCCGGGGGAGTTGGGAGACCCAGTACTTC.

The genes are TRBV5-6 and TRBJ2-3; 8 bases match TRBD1. Germline-derived CDR1 and CDR2 are SGHDT and YYEEEE. This CDR3 region has 15 residues. V lost 0 bases and J lost 5; bases outside the gene matches: 5. The DNA of the CDR3 is TGTGCCAGCAGCTTGGGGCGAGACAGGGGAGATACGCAGTATTTT. Its protein product is CASSLGRDRGDTQYF.

This clone was detected once. This rearrangement joins TRBV19 to TRBJ1-5; D not resolved. Germline CDR1 and CDR2: LNHDA and SQIVND (reference sequence). The ends were cut back, 7 bases at V and 11 bases at J, with 24 bases in the middle. The CDR3 contains 15 residues. CDR3 in DNA: TGTGCCAGTACCTCGTCGGCGGGCGCATCGACGGCCCAGCATTTT. This sequence encodes CASTSSAGASTAQHF.

This clone is a singleton in its sample. The chain combines TRBV30 with TRBJ2-7; 12 bases match TRBD2. This CDR3 spans 17 amino acids. Germline assignment: CDR1 GTSNPN and CDR2 SVGIG (reference sequence). J gave up 5 bases and V 2 bases, and 13 bases lay outside the gene matches. CDR3 bases: TGTGCCTGGAGTAAATCTTTGACTAGCGGGAGAGGAGACGAGCAGTACTTC. Translation: CAWSKSLTSGRGDEQYF. The full variable domain, rest sourced from reference TRBV30 and TRBJ2-7, is SQTIHQWPATLVQPVGSPLSLECTVEGTSNPNLYWYRQAAGRGLQLLFYSVGIGQISSEVPQNLSASRPQDRQFILSSKKLLLSDSGFYLCAWSKSLTSGRGDEQYFGPGTRLTVT.

This chain joins TRBV6-5 and TRBJ2-1, with 9 bases that match TRBD2. The CDR3 runs to 13 residues. Germline V gene lookup returns CDR1 MNHEY and CDR2 SVGAGI. V lost 5 bases to trimming and J lost 9 bases; unmatched junction nucleotides: 5. CDR3: CASSRGTSIEQFF. CDR3 DNA sequence: TGTGCCAGCAGTCGCGGGACTAGCATTGAGCAGTTCTTC.

The chain employs TRBV28 and TRBJ2-6; the D is unclear. V dropped 7 bases and J dropped 0 bases, with 7 bases sitting between them. In germline, CDR1 is MDHEN, CDR2 SYDVKM. This CDR3 contains 14 residues. CDR3 amino acids: CASTRASGANVLTF. CDR3 coding DNA: TGTGCCAGCACCCGGGCCTCTGGGGCCAACGTCCTGACTTTC.

V is TRBV18 and J is TRBJ2-7; weak D call: TRBD1 (6 bases). In germline, CDR1 is KGHSH, CDR2 LQKENI. The CDR3 is made up of 16 amino acids. Trimming removed 6 bases at V and 3 bases at J, with 21 bases between. The chain's CDR3 is CASSPWTDLPFYEQYF. Here the CDR3 DNA reads TGTGCCAGCTCCCCATGGACAGACCTTCCCTTCTACGAGCAGTACTTC.

The chain recombines TRBV25-1 with TRBJ1-2; perhaps TRBD1 as D (6 bases). This CDR3 is built from 13 residues. V lost 5 bases, J lost 6 bases, and 13 bases lay in between. Germline-derived CDR1 and CDR2 are MGHDK and SYGVNS. CDR3 DNA: TGTGCCAGCAGTTCACCCCAGGGGAATGGCTACACCTTC. It specifies CASSSPQGNGYTF.

The V call is TRBV28, the J call TRBJ1-5, with TRBD1 matching 9 bases. The CDR3 sequence is 15 residues long. V was pared by 3 bases and J by 5 bases, with 5 bases of the junction left unmatched. Germline CDR1 is MDHEN and CDR2 is SYDVKM. CDR3 coding DNA: TGTGCCAGCAGTTTCCGGGACAGGGTATATCAGCCCCAGCATTTT. Amino acids: CASSFRDRVYQPQHF.

Note on this clone: Distinct nucleotide sequences in the sample also encode this CDR3. The chain combines TRBV5-1 with TRBJ2-7; D is possibly TRBD2 (5 bases). Per the germline V gene, CDR1 is SGHRS and CDR2 is YFSETQ. This CDR3 contains 14 residues. Between the trimmed V and J ends, which lost 0 bases and 1 base, there was a span of 8 bases. The CDR3 loop is CASSLAPGSYEQYF. CDR3 coding DNA: TGCGCCAGCAGCTTGGCTCCGGGGTCCTACGAGCAGTACTTC.

CDR3 DNA sequence: TGTGCCAGCAGTGAATTTAGTCGGTCCTATAATTCACCCCTCCACTTT. It specifies CASSEFSRSYNSPLHF. V gene TRBV25-1 combines with J gene TRBJ1-6; D is unresolved. Germline V gives CDR1 MGHDK, CDR2 SYGVNS. The V end was cut by 1 base, the J end by 1 base, with 8 bases between. The CDR3 spans 16 residues.

This chain links TRBV5-1 with TRBJ2-7, with D unclear. Germline V gives CDR1 SGHRS, CDR2 YFSETQ. CDR3 length: 13 residues. Trimming shortened V by 0 bases and J by 2 bases, and 6 bases separated the two germline ends. The CDR3 DNA sequence: TGCGCCAGCAGCTTGGACACAGCCTACGAGCAGTACTTC. Translation: CASSLDTAYEQYF.

The chain links TRBV5-4 to TRBJ1-1; no clear D gene. CDR1 and CDR2 from the germline V gene are SGHNT and YYREEE (reference sequence). There are 14 residues in the CDR3. V gave up 2 bases and J gave up 3 bases, with 11 bases separating them. CDR3 DNA: TGTGCCAGCAGCTTACCCCTAGGCGACACTGAAGCTTTCTTT. Translating gives CASSLPLGDTEAFF. The variable domain in full, completed from reference TRBV5-4 and TRBJ1-1, reads ETGVTQSPTHLIKTRGQQVTLRCSSQSGHNTVSWYQQALGQGPQFIFQYYREEENGRGNFPPRFSGLQFPNYSSELNVNALELDDSALYLCASSLPLGDTEAFFGQGTRLTVV.

The chain links TRBV9 to TRBJ2-3; 9 nucleotides align to TRBD1. Germline CDR1 is SGDLS and CDR2 is YYNGEE. CDR3 size: 15 residues. The V segment lost 4 bases and the J segment 3 bases; nucleotides outside the gene matches: 6. CDR3 loop: CASSPRQGGTDTQYF. CDR3 sequence (DNA): TGTGCCAGCAGCCCGAGACAGGGGGGGACAGATACGCAGTATTTT.